This TCR beta chain is drawn from a study of blood T cells in healthy people across ages. Broader study findings: For the donors, CMV status was unknown and possibly confounded expanded clonotype changes. The fall in TCR beta diversity per million T cells was roughly linear with age.

This clonotype has just a few counts. The antigen is unknown. For the second PCR, which ran for roughly 6 to 11 cycles, a sample-barcoded 5' primer and a J-beta primer mix were used. TCRdb called the 5' RACE reads again in MiXCR, with one record for every CDR3 protein. The sample contains over 600,000 distinct CDR3 sequences, approximately 21% of which appear only once. The CDR3 is 11 residues long. V dropped 4 bases and J dropped 11 bases, with 12 bases sitting between them. In germline, CDR1 is SGHRS, CDR2 YFSETQ. The chain couples TRBV5-1 to TRBJ2-5; perhaps TRBD1 as D (5 bases). Source material: blood. This TCR was recovered from a man between 65 and 85 years old in good health. CDR3 coding DNA: TGCGCCAGCAGCCTCGACAGCGCACAGTACTTC. It yields the protein CASSLDSAQYF.